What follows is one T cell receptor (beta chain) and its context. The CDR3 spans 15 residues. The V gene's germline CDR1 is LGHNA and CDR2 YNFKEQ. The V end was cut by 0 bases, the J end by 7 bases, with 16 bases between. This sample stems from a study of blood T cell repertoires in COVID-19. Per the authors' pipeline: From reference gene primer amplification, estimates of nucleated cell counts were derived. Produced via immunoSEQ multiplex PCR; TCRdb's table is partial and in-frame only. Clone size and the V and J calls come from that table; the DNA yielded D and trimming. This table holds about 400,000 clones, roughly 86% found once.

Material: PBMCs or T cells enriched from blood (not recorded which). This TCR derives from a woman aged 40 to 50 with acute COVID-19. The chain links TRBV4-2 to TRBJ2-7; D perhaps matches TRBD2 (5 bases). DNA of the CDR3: TGTGCCAGCAGCCAAGATCAGATCGGAGGTCGGGAGCAGTACTTC. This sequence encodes CASSQDQIGGREQYF.